The 25 T cell receptor beta chains presented below share a single source sample, sequenced in a study of early T cells in non-severe SARS-CoV-2 infection. TCRdb re-analysed the 5' RACE reads in MiXCR, keeping a single row per CDR3 protein. Of under 100,000 distinct CDR3 sequences detected, 9.5% to 11% appear once; the ten largest clones hold 5.1%. Sequenced sample: whole blood. The receptors were sampled from an adult who was a healthcare worker with PCR-confirmed SARS-CoV-2 infection or an uninfected control (not recorded which).

This clonotype was counted at least ten times. This chain joins TRBV5-1 and TRBJ1-1; 11 positions agree with TRBD1. The CDR3 loop spans 15 amino acids. Germline V CDR1 and CDR2: SGHRS, YFSETQ. Trimming cost V 4 bases and J 4 bases; bases outside gene matches: 6. The CDR3 reads CASSKDRGQGTEAFF. The CDR3 nucleotides are TGCGCCAGCAGCAAGGACAGGGGGCAGGGCACTGAAGCTTTCTTT.

In its sample, this clonotype was seen many times. The chain employs TRBV20-1 and TRBJ2-5; TRBD2 aligns across 7 bases. Germline V lookup: CDR1 DFQATT, CDR2 SNEGSKA (reference sequence). Losses at the gene ends were 1 base for V and 0 bases for J; bases not matched to a gene: 5. The CDR3 length is 15 residues. The CDR3 DNA reads as TGCAGTGCTAGAGGTATCAGCGGGGACCAAGAGACCCAGTACTTC. It codes for CSARGISGDQETQYF.

This clonotype occurred a few times. The V call is TRBV28, the J call TRBJ1-5; TRBD1 matches at 7 bases. The length of the CDR3 is 13 residues. CDR1 MDHEN and CDR2 SYDVKM come from the germline V gene. Losses at the gene ends were 7 bases for V and 6 bases for J; bases not matched to a gene: 6. CDR3 sequence (DNA): TGTGCCAGCAAGACAGGGTTTTTTCAGCCCCAGCATTTT. This encodes CASKTGFFQPQHF.

This chain joins TRBV30 and TRBJ2-1; 10 bases match TRBD2. The junction had 13 bases not matched to a gene; V was cut back by 4 bases and J by 10 bases. This CDR3 is 15 amino acids long. Germline V gives CDR1 GTSNPN, CDR2 SVGIG (reference sequence). The CDR3 region is CAWKGYGLAEGEQFF. The CDR3 nucleotides read TGTGCCTGGAAAGGGTACGGACTAGCGGAAGGAGAGCAGTTCTTC.

Ten or more counts support this clonotype. The chain carries TRBV12-3 or TRBV12-4 and TRBJ2-1; D call uncertain. There are 14 residues in the CDR3. Trimming shortened V by 5 bases and J by 0 bases, and 8 bases separated the two germline ends. The CDR3 DNA follows: TGTGCCAGCAGTGGTTGGAACTCCTACAATGAGCAGTTCTTC. It codes for CASSGWNSYNEQFF.

This clonotype was picked up a small number of times. This chain links TRBV18 with TRBJ2-4, with unresolved D. Trimming pared 6 bases from V and 2 bases from J, leaving 8 bases between. CDR1 and CDR2 from the germline V gene are KGHSH and LQKENI. CDR3 length: 13 residues. CDR3 in DNA: TGTGCCAGCTCCGCTCACACCAAAAACATTCAGTACTTC. It translates to CASSAHTKNIQYF.

DNA for the CDR3: TGTGCCAGCTCACCTTGGGCAGCGTTATACAATGAGCAGTTCTTC. This gives the protein CASSPWAALYNEQFF. The V and J genes are TRBV18 and TRBJ2-1; D is unresolved. This CDR3 is built from 15 residues. V lost 3 bases, J lost 4 bases, and 13 bases lay in between. CDR1 and CDR2 from the germline V gene are KGHSH and LQKENI.

J is TRBJ2-3 and V is TRBV20-1; 13 bases agree with TRBD2. The CDR3 consists of 16 residues. Trimming took 3 bases from V and 6 from J; bases not matched to a gene: 9. Germline V lookup: CDR1 DFQATT, CDR2 SNEGSKA (reference sequence). This chain's CDR3 is CSASRLAGGLSDTQYF. The DNA for the CDR3 is TGCAGTGCTAGCCGACTAGCGGGGGGTTTAAGCGATACGCAGTATTTT.

In its sample, this clonotype was seen once. The chain carries TRBV19 and TRBJ2-2; D not resolved. From germline, CDR1 is LNHDA and CDR2 SQIVND (reference sequence). The ends were cut back, 1 base at V and 3 bases at J, with 6 bases in the middle. The CDR3 runs 14 residues. In nucleotides, the CDR3 is TGTGCCAGTAGTATAGTCCTAGACACCGGGGAGCTGTTTTTT. As protein: CASSIVLDTGELFF.

This clonotype was detected ten times or more. The V call is TRBV20-1, the J call TRBJ2-5, with D uncertain. This CDR3 has 12 residues. Germline lookup yields CDR1 DFQATT and CDR2 SNEGSKA (reference sequence). V was cut by 2 bases and J by 2 bases, with 6 bases left in between. The CDR3 nucleotides read TGCAGTGCTAGAAGCCTTCAAGAGACCCAGTACTTC. Translated, it gives CSARSLQETQYF.

This clonotype was counted only a few times. This chain connects TRBV2 to TRBJ1-1, with no clear D. Trimming stripped 0 bases from V and 9 bases from J, with 8 bases between. Germline assignment: CDR1 SNHLY and CDR2 FYNNEI. CDR3 size: 12 residues. CDR3 amino acids: CASSEAGLKAFF. CDR3 nucleotides: TGTGCCAGCAGTGAAGCAGGTCTGAAAGCTTTCTTT.

This clonotype showed up just a few times. V usage is TRBV6-2 or TRBV6-3 and J usage is TRBJ1-1; TRBD1 agrees at 7 bases. Per the germline V gene, CDR1 is MNHEY and CDR2 is SVGEGT. The CDR3 is 13 residues long. V lost 9 bases, J lost 5 bases, and 9 bases stayed unmatched. The DNA for the CDR3 is TGTGCCAGTCAACAGGGGACGAGGACTGAAGCTTTCTTT. Translated: CASQQGTRTEAFF.

This clonotype was found a few times. The chain uses TRBV20-1 and TRBJ2-6; D remains unclear. Germline CDR1 DFQATT, CDR2 SNEGSKA (reference sequence). The CDR3 has 18 amino acids. Between the trimmed V and J ends, which lost 0 bases and 0 bases, there was a span of 15 bases. CDR3 nucleotides: TGCAGTGCTAGAGATCCCCATTTCCTACACTCTGGGGCCAACGTCCTGACTTTC. It codes for CSARDPHFLHSGANVLTF.

There are many counts of this clonotype. The chain carries TRBV7-9 and TRBJ2-5; D not resolved. Germline V gives CDR1 SEHNR, CDR2 FQNEAQ (reference sequence). The CDR3 consists of 12 residues. Trimming stripped 6 bases from V and 0 bases from J, with 5 bases between. The CDR3: CASSSYQETQYF. In nucleotides, the CDR3 is TGTGCCAGCAGTTCGTACCAAGAGACCCAGTACTTC.

This clonotype turned up a few times. The chain joins TRBV29-1 to TRBJ2-5, with a possible D match to TRBD1 (7 bases). The V end was cut by 7 bases, the J end by 0 bases, with 9 bases between. Per germline, CDR1 SQVTM and CDR2 ANQGSEA. CDR3 length equals 12 residues. CDR3 region: CSGGTDQETQYF. The CDR3 DNA sequence: TGCAGCGGCGGGACAGACCAAGAGACCCAGTACTTC.

This clonotype was detected only a few times. CDR3 sequence reads: CSVGREEGAFF. The CDR3 nucleotides are TGCAGCGTTGGCAGGGAAGAAGGAGCTTTCTTT. The rearrangement links TRBV29-1 to TRBJ1-1, with D tentatively TRBD1 (5 bases). V was pared by 4 bases and J by 10 bases, with 13 bases between. This CDR3 region has 11 residues. CDR1 SQVTM and CDR2 ANQGSEA come from the germline V gene. Based on the CDR3 plus reference TRBV29-1 and TRBJ1-1, the full variable domain is SAVISQKPSRDICQRGTSLTIQCQVDSQVTMMFWYRQQPGQSLTLIATANQGSEATYESGFVIDKFPISRPNLTFSTLTVSNMSPEDSSIYLCSVGREEGAFFGQGTRLTVV.

The V and J genes are TRBV12-3 or TRBV12-4 and TRBJ2-5; tentative D call: TRBD2 (6 bases). This CDR3 spans 14 amino acids. V lost 8 bases and J lost 8, with 21 bases in between. The CDR3: CASREGPGAGTQYF. CDR3 nucleotides: TGTGCCAGCCGAGAGGGGCCGGGAGCAGGAACCCAGTACTTC.

This clonotype was recorded many times. V gene TRBV20-1 combines with J gene TRBJ1-2; D is unresolved. Germline values: CDR1 DFQATT, CDR2 SNEGSKA (reference sequence). Trimming pared 1 base from V and 0 bases from J, leaving 9 bases between. The CDR3 spans 14 residues. The CDR3 DNA reads as TGCAGTGCTAGAGTCGGCACCACTAACTATGGCTACACCTTC. Its translation is CSARVGTTNYGYTF.

This clonotype was counted many times. V and J are TRBV11-3 and TRBJ2-3; no clear D gene. V lost 1 base and J 2 bases, leaving 13 bases between the germline ends. Germline lookup yields CDR1 SGHNT and CDR2 YENEEA. CDR3 length: 16 amino acids. DNA of the CDR3: TGTGCCAGCAGCTTAGGGATGCGAGGAGTCACAGATACGCAGTATTTT. This translates into CASSLGMRGVTDTQYF.

In its sample, this clonotype was seen a few times. J is TRBJ2-3 and V is TRBV28; 8 nucleotides align to TRBD1. Germline CDR1 reads MDHEN; CDR2 reads SYDVKM. J lost 7 bases, V lost 5 bases, and 5 bases had no gene match. This CDR3 has 13 residues. The CDR3 DNA reads as TGTGCCAGCAGTGGCCAGGGGGCTTATACGCAGTATTTT. Its protein product is CASSGQGAYTQYF.

The chain carries TRBV7-2 and TRBJ1-3; D possibly corresponds to TRBD1 (5 bases). The germline V gene encodes CDR1 SGHTA and CDR2 FQGNSA. The germline V and J ends were trimmed by 5 bases and 4 bases, with 12 bases remaining between them. CDR3 length: 14 amino acids. CDR3 in amino acids: CASSLAGTGNTIYF. For the CDR3, the DNA is TGTGCCAGCAGCCTTGCCGGGACGGGAAACACCATATATTTT.

This clonotype has only a few counts. The chain uses TRBV7-2 and TRBJ2-5; TRBD2 aligns across 12 bases. This CDR3 is 18 amino acids long. The germline gives CDR1 SGHTA, CDR2 FQGNSA. The trim removed 6 bases at V and 7 bases at J, leaving 18 bases unmatched. Here the CDR3 reads CASSFRLAGVRGGTTQYF. DNA of the CDR3: TGTGCCAGCAGTTTCAGACTAGCGGGAGTGAGGGGGGGGACGACCCAGTACTTC.

This clonotype came up many times. The chain has TRBV5-1 and TRBJ2-3; D is perhaps TRBD1 or TRBD2 (5 bases each). Trimming stripped 4 bases from V and 3 bases from J, with 12 bases between. Germline V gene lookup returns CDR1 SGHRS and CDR2 YFSETQ. The CDR3 is 14 residues long. The CDR3 loop is CASSEGPGTDTQYF. In DNA, the CDR3 is TGCGCCAGCAGCGAGGGACCTGGGACAGATACGCAGTATTTT. Drawing the rest from reference TRBV5-1 and TRBJ2-3, the complete variable domain is KAGVTQTPRYLIKTRGQQVTLSCSPISGHRSVSWYQQTPGQGLQFLFEYFSETQRNKGNFPGRFSGRQFSNSRSEMNVSTLELGDSALYLCASSEGPGTDTQYFGPGTRLTVL.

The V gene is TRBV12-3 or TRBV12-4, the J gene TRBJ2-5; D is perhaps TRBD2 (6 bases). The CDR3 has 13 residues. The V end lost 2 bases, the J end lost 5 bases, and 9 bases lay between the germline ends. The CDR3 nucleotides read TGTGCCAGCAGTTTATCGGGGAGGGAGACCCAGTACTTC. This encodes CASSLSGRETQYF.

The gene calls are TRBV6-5 and TRBJ1-5, with D uncertain. V gave up 0 bases and J gave up 4 bases, with 13 bases separating them. The CDR3 is 16 residues long. The germline CDR1 and CDR2 sequences are MNHEY and SVGAGI. The DNA of the CDR3 is TGTGCCAGCAGTTACTCGGGAGTCGGAATAAATCAGCCCCAGCATTTT. Amino acids: CASSYSGVGINQPQHF.